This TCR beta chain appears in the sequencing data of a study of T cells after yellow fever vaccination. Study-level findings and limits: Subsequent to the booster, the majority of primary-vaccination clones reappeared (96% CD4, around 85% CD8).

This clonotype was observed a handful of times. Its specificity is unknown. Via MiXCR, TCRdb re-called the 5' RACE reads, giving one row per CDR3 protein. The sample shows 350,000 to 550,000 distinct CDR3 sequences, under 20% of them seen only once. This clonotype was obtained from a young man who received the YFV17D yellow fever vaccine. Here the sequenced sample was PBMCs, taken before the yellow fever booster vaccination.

The CDR3 protein is CASSPGERSTGELFF. The CDR3 DNA follows: TGCGCCAGCAGCCCAGGGGAAAGGTCCACCGGGGAGCTGTTTTTT. V and J are TRBV5-1 and TRBJ2-2; D is perhaps TRBD1 (6 bases). The V end was cut by 4 bases, the J end by 4 bases, with 14 bases between. CDR3 length: 15 residues. CDR1 and CDR2 from the germline V gene are SGHRS and YFSETQ.